This T cell receptor beta chain was sequenced for a study of metastatic and nonmetastatic thyroid tumors. In the study overall: It was across blood and tumor or nodule tissue from malignant and benign thyroid patients that repertoires were compared.

Trimming stripped 3 bases from V and 3 bases from J, with 12 bases between. The CDR3 extends over 14 amino acids. The germline CDR1 and CDR2 sequences are DFQATT and SNEGSKA (reference sequence). TCRdb re-analyzed the PCR reads using MiXCR. This sample yields tens of thousands of clones, of which roughly an eighth are seen a single time; approximately 8.8% belongs to the top ten. Concerning this clone itself: Its antigen remains unidentified. The same CDR3 also results from other DNA sequences found in this sample.

Patients were all untreated before their thyroid surgery. General study results and limits: For both blood and tumor, malignant thyroid tumors reportedly showed significantly higher TCR beta diversity than benign nodules did.

The material sequenced was tumor tissue. The chain joins TRBV20-1 to TRBJ1-3; D is possibly TRBD1 (5 bases). The origin of this receptor is a female donor with papillary thyroid cancer or a benign thyroid nodule (not recorded which). Some clones in this sample may be carry-over from other donors' samples. This CDR3 reads CSASQGQGGNTIYF. CDR3 sequence (DNA): TGCAGTGCTAGTCAAGGTCAGGGTGGAAACACCATATATTTT.